These 22 T cell receptor beta chains share one sample of origin, sequenced in a study of OX40 agonist ivuxolimab in advanced cancers. Produced via immunoSEQ multiplex PCR; TCRdb's table is partial and in-frame only. The sample has roughly 76,000 clones; approximately 90% are singletons. The input for sequencing was CD4+ or CD8+ T cells sorted from blood, taken in a trial of the OX40 agonist ivuxolimab. The receptor set was obtained from an adult with an advanced solid tumor such as melanoma, head and neck, liver or kidney cancer.

The genes are TRBV9 and TRBJ2-7; D may be TRBD1 (7 bases). In germline, CDR1 is SGDLS, CDR2 YYNGEE. Trimming stripped 0 bases from V and 6 bases from J, with 22 bases between. The CDR3 is 17 residues long. The CDR3 loop is CASSVEGAGTFPPEQYF. In DNA form, the CDR3 reads TGTGCCAGCAGCGTAGAGGGGGCGGGAACCTTTCCCCCCGAGCAGTACTTC.

This chain connects TRBV7-9 to TRBJ1-1; no clear D. Germline CDR1 and CDR2: SEHNR and FQNEAQ (reference sequence). The V gene lost 0 bases and the J gene lost 4 bases, with 9 bases spanning the gap. CDR3 length: 14 amino acids. DNA for the CDR3: TGTGCCAGCAGCTTAGCTGAGGGAATCACTGAAGCTTTCTTT. The encoded protein is CASSLAEGITEAFF.

This chain uses TRBV27 with TRBJ2-7, with D tentatively TRBD1 (6 bases). Germline V gives CDR1 MNHEY, CDR2 SMNVEV (reference sequence). Trimming took off 7 bases at V and 7 bases at J, with 11 bases between the two ends. This CDR3 has 11 amino acids. The CDR3, as DNA: TGTGCCAGCACCTTAGGACAGGAGCAGTACTTC. The encoded protein is CASTLGQEQYF.

The chain joins TRBV5-1 to TRBJ2-1, with 8 bases lining up with TRBD1. The CDR3 contains 18 residues. V lost 4 bases to trimming and J lost 4 bases; unmatched junction nucleotides: 16. From germline, CDR1 is SGHRS and CDR2 YFSETQ. CDR3 nucleotide sequence: TGCGCCAGCAGCGGGGGCCCAGGGACAGGAGATATTTACAATGAGCAGTTCTTC. It yields the protein CASSGGPGTGDIYNEQFF. The complete variable domain, with remaining parts taken from reference TRBV5-1 and TRBJ2-1, reads KAGVTQTPRYLIKTRGQQVTLSCSPISGHRSVSWYQQTPGQGLQFLFEYFSETQRNKGNFPGRFSGRQFSNSRSEMNVSTLELGDSALYLCASSGGPGTGDIYNEQFFGPGTRLTVL.

V and J are TRBV11-2 and TRBJ1-1; 7 bases agree with TRBD1. V was clipped by 3 bases and J by 1 base; unmatched bases: 11. From germline, CDR1 is SGHAT and CDR2 FQNNGV. This CDR3 has 17 amino acids. The CDR3 bases are TGTGCCAGCAGCTTCGGTGTAGGGGGCGACTGGAACACTGAAGCTTTCTTT. Its protein product is CASSFGVGGDWNTEAFF.

This clone was recorded only once. The chain links TRBV5-4 to TRBJ1-1; the D gene is possibly TRBD1 (6 bases). Looked up from germline, CDR1 is SGHNT and CDR2 is YYREEE (reference sequence). CDR3 length equals 18 residues. Trimming took off 5 bases at V and 1 base at J, with 24 bases between the two ends. DNA of the CDR3: TGTGCCAGCAGTCTACCTCCCGGGACATGGGGTACGAACACTGAAGCTTTCTTT. Protein product: CASSLPPGTWGTNTEAFF.

The V and J genes are TRBV4-3 and TRBJ2-7; a weak D match, TRBD1 (5 bases). Germline values: CDR1 LGHNA, CDR2 YSLEER. The CDR3 has 14 residues. The V gene lost 1 base and the J gene lost 7 bases, with 14 bases spanning the gap. The CDR3 reads CASSQGVLGVEQYF. As DNA, the CDR3 is TGCGCCAGCAGCCAAGGAGTTTTAGGGGTAGAGCAGTACTTC.

J is TRBJ1-1 and V is TRBV7-9; no clear D gene. Trimming took off 5 bases at V and 1 base at J, with 11 bases between the two ends. There are 14 residues in the CDR3. CDR1 is SEHNR, CDR2 FQNEAQ, per germline (reference sequence). The CDR3, as DNA: TGTGCCAGCAGCGCGTGGGCACAGAACACTGAAGCTTTCTTT. It translates to CASSAWAQNTEAFF.

The chain combines TRBV9 with TRBJ1-1, with no clear D. Trimming took 0 bases from V and 1 from J, leaving 4 bases between them. The CDR3 is made up of 13 amino acids. Per the germline V gene, CDR1 is SGDLS and CDR2 is YYNGEE. DNA for the CDR3: TGTGCCAGCAGCGTAGTATCGAACACTGAAGCTTTCTTT. It translates to CASSVVSNTEAFF. Using reference TRBV9 and TRBJ1-1 for the parts outside the CDR3, the full variable domain is DSGVTQTPKHLITATGQRVTLRCSPRSGDLSVYWYQQSLDQGLQFLIQYYNGEERAKGNILERFSAQQFPDLHSELNLSSLELGDSALYFCASSVVSNTEAFFGQGTRLTVV.

The chain joins TRBV9 to TRBJ2-1, with D perhaps being TRBD1 or TRBD2 (5 bases each). Germline V gene data show CDR1 as SGDLS and CDR2 as YYNGEE. Trimming stripped 0 bases from V and 8 bases from J, with 15 bases between. The CDR3 runs 15 residues. CDR3 in amino acids: CASSVGGPGSDEQFF. The CDR3 nucleotides read TGTGCCAGCAGCGTAGGTGGACCAGGGAGCGATGAGCAGTTCTTC.

V gene TRBV13 combines with J gene TRBJ1-1; tentatively, D is TRBD1 (5 bases). Germline assignment: CDR1 PRHDT and CDR2 FYEKMQ (reference sequence). The CDR3 loop spans 13 amino acids. V was shortened by 4 bases and J by 0 bases, with 6 bases between the two germline ends. CDR3 region: CASSWGMNTEAFF. The CDR3 bases are TGTGCCAGCAGCTGGGGCATGAACACTGAAGCTTTCTTT.

A remark on this clone: At one end, the junction sequence differs from germline, possibly due to a read error. The V and J genes are TRBV15 and TRBJ2-2, with a weak D call TRBD2 (5 bases). Germline CDR1 LNHNV, CDR2 YYDKDF (reference sequence). The CDR3 sequence is 16 residues long. The CDR3 here is CATRRQDLKNTGELFF. The DNA for the CDR3 is TGTGCGACCAGGAGGCAGGACCTAAAGAACACCGGGGAGCTGTTTTTT.

The chain employs TRBV7-6 and TRBJ1-3; perhaps TRBD1 as D (5 bases). V lost 1 base and J lost 4, with 11 bases in between. Germline CDR1 and CDR2: SGHVS and FNYEAQ. The CDR3 sequence is 15 residues long. CDR3 protein: CASSLGSGAGNTIYF. In DNA, the CDR3 is TGTGCCAGCAGCTTAGGATCCGGGGCCGGAAACACCATATATTTT.

The table lists this clone with a count of one. The rearrangement uses TRBV7-8 and TRBJ2-3; no clear D. V lost 3 bases, J lost 6 bases, and 7 bases lay in between. The germline gives CDR1 SGHVS, CDR2 FQNEAQ. CDR3 length: 12 amino acids. The CDR3 loop reads CASSFIGDTQYF. DNA for the CDR3: TGTGCCAGCAGCTTCATCGGGGATACGCAGTATTTT.

The gene calls are TRBV16 and TRBJ2-5; D is uncertain. The CDR3 has 12 residues. V was clipped by 1 base and J by 5 bases, with 5 bases between them. The germline CDR1 and CDR2 sequences are KGHSY and FQNENV. The CDR3 reads CASSQLGETQYF. The CDR3, as DNA: TGTGCCAGCAGCCAATTGGGTGAGACCCAGTACTTC.

In this sample, this clone turned up once. The CDR3 is CASSSQDSTDTQYF. CDR3 bases: TGTGCCAGCAGTTCACAGGACAGCACAGATACGCAGTATTTT. This chain joins TRBV27 and TRBJ2-3; possible D gene TRBD1, 5 bases. This CDR3 contains 14 residues. Germline-derived CDR1 and CDR2 are MNHEY and SMNVEV (reference sequence). V was pared by 4 bases and J by 0 bases, with 8 bases between.

The rearrangement joins TRBV4-2 to TRBJ2-3; D uncertain. CDR1 LGHNA and CDR2 YNFKEQ come from the germline V gene. The CDR3 runs 15 residues. With 1 base removed from V and 2 bases from J, the gap between germline ends came to 10 bases. DNA of the CDR3: TGTGCCAGCAGCCAAGCAGTCGGCGACACAGATACGCAGTATTTT. Translation: CASSQAVGDTDTQYF.

The CDR3 spells CASSSSLQYEQYF. The CDR3 DNA sequence: TGTGCCAGCAGCAGCAGCCTGCAGTACGAGCAGTACTTC. The chain carries TRBV21-1 and TRBJ2-7. TRBV21-1 counts as a pseudogene. This CDR3 spans 13 amino acids.

The rearrangement uses TRBV5-1 and TRBJ1-4; D uncertain. Trimming stripped 2 bases from V and 1 base from J, with 9 bases between. The CDR3 covers 15 residues. The germline V gene has CDR1 SGHRS and CDR2 YFSETQ. The CDR3 DNA reads TGCGCCAGCAGCTTTTTCGATGGAACTAATGAAAAACTGTTTTTT. Translated: CASSFFDGTNEKLFF.

The genes are TRBV7-9 and TRBJ1-1, with D unclear. Germline assignment: CDR1 SEHNR and CDR2 FQNEAQ (reference sequence). There are 14 residues in the CDR3. V lost 2 bases to trimming and J lost 4 bases, with 11 bases between them. The CDR3 nucleotides are TGTGCCAGCAGCTTACGACCGGCTCCCACTGAAGCTTTCTTT. Protein sequence: CASSLRPAPTEAFF.

The chain carries TRBV12-5 and TRBJ2-5, with D unclear. In germline, CDR1 is LGHNT, CDR2 FRNRAP. This CDR3 contains 15 residues. With 2 bases removed from V and 5 bases from J, the gap between germline ends came to 15 bases. The DNA for the CDR3 is TGTGCTAGTGGTTTGATACCTGGTACCGAGGAGACCCAGTACTTC. Its translation is CASGLIPGTEETQYF.

This chain joins TRBV7-9 and TRBJ2-1; 9 bases line up with TRBD2. This CDR3 is built from 17 residues. The germline gives CDR1 SEHNR, CDR2 FQNEAQ (reference sequence). V trimming: 4 bases; J trimming: 8 bases; junction bases outside the gene matches: 15. CDR3 amino acids: CASSSSLAGSGDDEQFF. The CDR3 region has the DNA TGTGCCAGCAGCTCCTCCCTAGCGGGGAGCGGGGACGATGAGCAGTTCTTC.